This TCR beta chain was found in a study of T cell repertoires in cytomegalovirus infection. This clonotype appeared many times. V was clipped by 7 bases and J by 0 bases, with 16 bases between them. Germline assignment: CDR1 SGHTA and CDR2 FQGNSA. The CDR3 is made up of 16 amino acids. TCRdb re-analysed the reads in MiXCR, keeping a single row per CDR3 protein. The data show 200,000 to 300,000 distinct CDR3 sequences, with approximately 9.2% seen just once and over 12% held by the top ten. This TCR was recovered from a human donor in good health (CMV status not recorded). Some clones in this sample may be carry-over from other donors' samples. Sequencing used PBMCs. The V and J genes are TRBV7-2 and TRBJ2-1, with D possibly TRBD2 on 6 matching bases. CDR3 sequence reads: CASMRDSGSSYNEQFF. The CDR3 region has the DNA TGTGCCAGCATGAGGGACTCCGGGAGCTCCTACAATGAGCAGTTCTTC.